The rows below give T cell receptor beta chains drawn from one sample of a study of cytomegalovirus exposure and HLA in healthy donors. This table comes from immunoSEQ multiplex PCR, and its TCRdb copy is limited to in-frame clones, with some not included. This table has some 120,000 clones, 80% appearing once. The specimen was PBMCs. These receptors were taken from a man in his thirties or forties in good health and CMV-seronegative. Both conserved end residues are part of each CDR3.

v_gene: TRBV6-1; j_gene: TRBJ1-3; CDR3aa: CASSEWGPGNTIYF
v_gene: TRBV5-6; j_gene: TRBJ1-1; CDR3aa: CASSFGSVAEAFF
v_gene: TRBV19; j_gene: TRBJ1-5; CDR3aa: CASKAAWGGRQPQHF
v_gene: TRBV6-5; j_gene: TRBJ2-6; CDR3aa: CASSYSSSSGANVLTF
v_gene: TRBV19; j_gene: TRBJ2-3; CDR3aa: CASSIGQVLTDTQYF
v_gene: TRBV7-9; j_gene: TRBJ2-3; CDR3aa: CASPLALSTDTQYF
v_gene: TRBV19; j_gene: TRBJ1-1; CDR3aa: CASSGPTGLEGTEAFF
v_gene: TRBV20-1; j_gene: TRBJ1-5; CDR3aa: CSGLTRGRQHF
v_gene: TRBV10-3; j_gene: TRBJ1-2; CDR3aa: CAISESTGGYYGYTF
v_gene: TRBV6-6; j_gene: TRBJ2-3; CDR3aa: CASRMGLAGFTDTQYF
v_gene: TRBV7-9; j_gene: TRBJ1-1; CDR3aa: CASSTTWDGAAGPLEAFF
v_gene: TRBV4-1; j_gene: TRBJ1-5; CDR3aa: CASSLWGIQGISNQPQHF
v_gene: TRBV29-1; j_gene: TRBJ1-1; CDR3aa: CSVAWDRAMNTEAFF
v_gene: TRBV2; j_gene: TRBJ1-3; CDR3aa: CASSELVSGNTIYF
v_gene: TRBV6-1; j_gene: TRBJ1-2; CDR3aa: CASEGQGGNYGYPF